This T cell receptor (beta chain) comes out of a study of blood T cell repertoires in COVID-19. Study details: COVID-19 samples collected from the United States, Italy and Spain covered acute and convalescent phases. Sample material is recorded as cDNA or gDNA derived from T cells, B-cell-depleted T cells, or PBMCs.

Participant-reported clinical history was the basis for cohort assignment. In the authors' methods: Amplifying reference gene primers gave estimates of nucleated cell counts. Only in-frame clones appear in the TCRdb table, and some are missing; sequencing was by immunoSEQ multiplex PCR. V, J and clone size derive from that table, while D and trimming were established from the DNA sequence. This table has fewer than 400,000 clones, 85% appearing once. CDR3 length: 13 residues. CDR1 is LGHDT and CDR2 is YNNKEL in the germline V gene (reference sequence). V gave up 4 bases and J gave up 8 bases; unmatched junction bases: 3. The sample holds one count of this clone.

Material for sequencing was PBMCs or T cells enriched from blood (not recorded which). The rearrangement uses TRBV3-1 (or the pseudogene TRBV3-2) and TRBJ1-2; 11 bases line up with TRBD1. The receptor was derived from a woman aged 25-40 years who had been exposed to COVID-19. This CDR3 reads CASSPGTGGGYTF. DNA for the CDR3: TGTGCCAGCAGCCCCGGGACAGGGGGGGGCTACACCTTC.